Listed here are 13 T cell receptor beta chains from one sample, sequenced in a study of control samples from healthy donors and cancer patients. Profiling relied on immunoSEQ multiplex PCR, and the TCRdb table lists in-frame clones only, not all of them. Among around 150,000 clones listed, roughly 90% were seen once. Sequencing was performed on blood. These receptors were collected from a young man in good health.

V is TRBV14 and J is TRBJ1-1, with D possibly matching TRBD1 (5 bases). Trimming cost V 3 bases and J 6 bases, with 14 bases left between them. The CDR3 totals 14 residues. Germline values: CDR1 SGHDN, CDR2 FVKESK. For the CDR3, the DNA is TGTGCCAGCAGCCAGGTCTCAGGGAGGGCTGAAGCTTTCTTT. Protein: CASSQVSGRAEAFF.

V gene TRBV11-1 combines with J gene TRBJ1-1, with TRBD1 as a possible D gene (6 bases). V lost 6 bases and J 1 base, leaving 12 bases between the germline ends. Germline CDR1 is SGHAT and CDR2 is FQDESV (reference sequence). This CDR3 is 14 amino acids long. CDR3 amino acids: CASSPQTGNTEAFF. In DNA form, the CDR3 reads TGTGCCAGCAGTCCTCAGACAGGGAACACTGAAGCTTTCTTT.

This chain links TRBV5-6 with TRBJ1-6, with 10 nucleotides matching TRBD1. V shed 6 bases and J 7 bases; nucleotides not matched to a gene: 4. CDR1 is SGHDT and CDR2 is YYEEEE in the germline V gene. The CDR3 is made up of 14 amino acids. The chain's CDR3 is CASKWTGGNSPLHF. The CDR3 coding sequence is TGTGCCAGCAAATGGACAGGGGGGAATTCACCCCTCCACTTT.

The chain joins TRBV6-4 to TRBJ2-2; TRBD2 aligns across 13 bases. Germline CDR1 MRHNA, CDR2 SNTAGT. The CDR3 is made up of 19 amino acids. V gave up 6 bases and J gave up 5 bases; unmatched junction bases: 15. The CDR3 nucleotides read TGTGCCAGCAGCGCTAGACCAATTCGACTAGCGGGGGGAACCGGGGAGCTGTTTTTT. Its translation is CASSARPIRLAGGTGELFF.

This rearrangement joins TRBV5-6 to TRBJ2-3, with 7 positions matching TRBD2. Germline CDR1 SGHDT, CDR2 YYEEEE. J was trimmed by 0 bases and V by 8 bases; bases with no gene match: 9. The CDR3 covers 15 residues. Here the CDR3 reads CARGSGCHSTDTQYF. The CDR3 region has the DNA TGTGCCAGGGGTAGCGGGTGTCATAGCACAGATACGCAGTATTTT.

CDR3 sequence reads: CSASQGNYEQYF. As DNA, the CDR3 is TGCAGTGCTAGTCAGGGGAACTACGAGCAGTACTTC. The genes are TRBV20-1 and TRBJ2-7; tentatively, D is TRBD1 (6 bases). Trimming cost V 3 bases and J 3 bases, with 9 bases left between them. The CDR3 is made up of 12 amino acids. Germline V CDR1 and CDR2: DFQATT, SNEGSKA (reference sequence).

The chain links TRBV27 to TRBJ2-2, with D perhaps matching TRBD1 or TRBD2 (5 bases each). This CDR3 contains 14 residues. Germline-derived CDR1 and CDR2 are MNHEY and SMNVEV (reference sequence). V lost 6 bases to trimming and J lost 6 bases, with 14 bases between them. CDR3 amino acids: CASRLGTPAGELFF. The CDR3 nucleotides read TGTGCCAGCAGGCTCGGGACCCCCGCCGGGGAGCTGTTTTTT.

The chain recombines TRBV19 with TRBJ2-5, with D perhaps matching TRBD2 (6 bases). Trimming stripped 2 bases from V and 4 bases from J, with 20 bases between. Per germline, CDR1 LNHDA and CDR2 SQIVND (reference sequence). The length of the CDR3 is 17 residues. The DNA for the CDR3 is TGTGCCAGTAGTATAAGACCTAGCGATCCATATGGAGAGACCCAGTACTTC. It encodes CASSIRPSDPYGETQYF.

This clone was seen just once. This chain connects TRBV9 to TRBJ2-2; the D call may be TRBD1 or TRBD2 (6 bases each). CDR1 and CDR2 (germline): SGDLS, YYNGEE. Trimming pared 3 bases from V and 5 bases from J, leaving 11 bases between. This CDR3 has 14 amino acids. The CDR3 nucleotides read TGTGCCAGCAGCGCCATAGGGGGGACCGGGGAGCTGTTTTTT. It is translated as CASSAIGGTGELFF.

The V and J genes are TRBV19 and TRBJ2-1, with D possibly TRBD1 on 6 matching bases. This CDR3 comprises 12 residues. Germline V lookup: CDR1 LNHDA, CDR2 SQIVND (reference sequence). Trimming removed 0 bases from V and 12 bases from J, with 9 bases in between. The CDR3 DNA is TGTGCCAGTAGTATAGACAGGGGTGTGCAGTTCTTC. Its translation is CASSIDRGVQFF.

This chain connects TRBV10-3 to TRBJ1-2; 8 bases match TRBD1. Germline V gene lookup returns CDR1 ENHRY and CDR2 SYGVKD. V was pared by 6 bases and J by 5 bases, with 8 bases of the junction left unmatched. The CDR3 runs to 14 residues. The CDR3 sequence is CAIRFGQGLYGYTF. In DNA form, the CDR3 reads TGTGCCATCAGGTTCGGACAGGGACTATATGGCTACACCTTC.

The J gene is TRBJ1-5, the V gene TRBV7-9; D gene ambiguous. This CDR3 is built from 13 residues. Germline V gives CDR1 SEHNR, CDR2 FQNEAQ (reference sequence). V gave up 2 bases and J gave up 5 bases, with 7 bases separating them. For the CDR3, the DNA is TGTGCCAGCAGCTTAAGAGAGGATCAGCCCCAGCATTTT. This encodes CASSLREDQPQHF.

The rearrangement links TRBV24-1 to TRBJ2-3; D possibly corresponds to TRBD1 (7 bases). Germline CDR1 KGHDR, CDR2 SFDVKD. The ends were cut back, 2 bases at V and 4 bases at J, with 15 bases in the middle. This CDR3 contains 16 residues. The CDR3 DNA reads TGTGCCACCAGTGATTGGACAGGCCGGGGGCCAGATACGCAGTATTTT. This sequence encodes CATSDWTGRGPDTQYF.